Each of the 14 T cell receptor beta chains below was sequenced from the same sample in a study of naive and memory T cell subsets. The library had UMIs added by 3' ligation of an oligonucleotide to TCR cDNA. Amplification of ligated cDNA took four PCR rounds with SP2 and nested alpha and beta constant primers. MiXCR, run by TCRdb on the 5' RACE reads, gives a single entry per CDR3 protein. The sample comprises tens of thousands of distinct CDR3 sequences, under 10% of which are singletons, and over 8% rests with the top ten. The receptors shown here come from a female donor in good health.

V is TRBV9 and J is TRBJ2-1; TRBD2 aligns across 9 bases. The V gene end was trimmed by 0 bases and the J gene end by 0 bases; junction bases not matched to a gene: 7. The CDR3 is 18 residues long. Germline V gene lookup returns CDR1 SGDLS and CDR2 YYNGEE. This CDR3 is CASSVVLAGDSSYNEQFF. The DNA of the CDR3 is TGTGCCAGCAGCGTAGTCTTAGCGGGGGACAGCTCCTACAATGAGCAGTTCTTC.

This clonotype was detected ten times or more. The chain couples TRBV25-1 to TRBJ2-1; no clear D gene. The CDR3 totals 13 residues. Trimming shortened V by 1 base and J by 11 bases, and 12 bases separated the two germline ends. The germline CDR1 and CDR2 sequences are MGHDK and SYGVNS. The CDR3 nucleotides are TGTGCCAGCAGTGAATCAGCCCCAATGAAGCAGTTCTTC. Protein sequence: CASSESAPMKQFF.

This clonotype was detected a few times. The chain joins TRBV19 to TRBJ2-2, with 13 positions matching TRBD2. The CDR3 is 17 amino acids. V shed 11 bases, J shed 0 bases, and the junction held 9 bases outside the gene matches. CDR1 and CDR2 (germline): LNHDA, SQIVND (reference sequence). The CDR3 bases are TGTGCCTCCCGGACTAGCGGGGGAACTGCGAACACCGGGGAGCTGTTTTTT. This gives the protein CASRTSGGTANTGELFF.

In nucleotides, the CDR3 is TGCGCCAGCAGCCATCAGACAAGTTCTGCCGGGGAGCTGTTTTTT. Protein product: CASSHQTSSAGELFF. This rearrangement joins TRBV4-3 to TRBJ2-2; no clear D gene. This CDR3 contains 15 residues. Germline-derived CDR1 and CDR2 are LGHNA and YSLEER. V was trimmed by 3 bases and J by 6 bases, leaving 14 bases between them.

The genes are TRBV6-2 or TRBV6-3 and TRBJ2-5; tentative D call: TRBD1 (5 bases). This CDR3 contains 15 residues. Germline CDR1 reads MNHEY; CDR2 reads SVGEGT. V was cut by 5 bases and J by 3 bases, with 16 bases left in between. CDR3 region: CASSAQRQRKETQYF. The CDR3 DNA reads as TGTGCCAGCAGTGCCCAACGACAGAGGAAAGAGACCCAGTACTTC.

The gene calls are TRBV29-1 and TRBJ2-5; the D is unclear. Germline CDR1 and CDR2: SQVTM and ANQGSEA. The CDR3 extends over 13 amino acids. V lost 6 bases, J lost 1 base, and 12 bases lay in between. This CDR3 is CSVYDISQETQYF. The CDR3, as DNA: TGCAGCGTCTATGACATATCCCAAGAGACCCAGTACTTC.

This clonotype has only a few counts. This sequence joins TRBV5-4 and TRBJ2-5, with 8 bases fitting TRBD1. The ends lost 4 bases at V and 5 bases at J; junction bases unmatched: 7. The CDR3 runs 14 residues. Germline V gene data show CDR1 as SGHNT and CDR2 as YYREEE (reference sequence). The CDR3 here is CASSPRQGLETQYF. In nucleotides, the CDR3 is TGTGCCAGCAGCCCCCGACAGGGGTTGGAGACCCAGTACTTC. Full variable domain (missing parts from reference TRBV5-4 and TRBJ2-5): ETGVTQSPTHLIKTRGQQVTLRCSSQSGHNTVSWYQQALGQGPQFIFQYYREEENGRGNFPPRFSGLQFPNYSSELNVNALELDDSALYLCASSPRQGLETQYFGPGTRLLVL.

This clonotype was picked up one time. One base away lies a much larger clone, so this may be a sequencing read error. The V call is TRBV4-2, the J call TRBJ2-1; maybe TRBD1 (6 bases). Trimming left V 7 bases short and J 4 bases short, with 14 bases between. Germline values: CDR1 LGHNA, CDR2 YNFKEQ. This CDR3 contains 14 residues. CDR3 sequence: CASTPGVSYNEQFF. The CDR3 nucleotides read TGTGCCAGCACCCCAGGGGTTTCTTACAATGAGCAGTTCTTC.

This clonotype was seen only a few times. This chain uses TRBV7-9 with TRBJ2-7, with 10 bases aligning to TRBD1. V trimming: 0 bases; J trimming: 6 bases; junction bases outside the gene matches: 5. The V gene's germline CDR1 is SEHNR and CDR2 FQNEAQ (reference sequence). The CDR3 is 15 amino acids. The CDR3 region has the DNA TGTGCCAGCAGCTTAGCCCCCGGGACAGGGGTCGAGCAGTACTTC. As protein: CASSLAPGTGVEQYF. The full variable domain, rest sourced from reference TRBV7-9 and TRBJ2-7, is DTGVSQNPRHKITKRGQNVTFRCDPISEHNRLYWYRQTLGQGPEFLTYFQNEAQLEKSRLLSDRFSAERPKGSFSTLEIQRTEQGDSAMYLCASSLAPGTGVEQYFGPGTRLTVT.

This clonotype was detected many times. This chain uses TRBV6-2 or TRBV6-3 with TRBJ1-1; the D is unclear. The V gene lost 6 bases and the J gene lost 1 base, with 9 bases spanning the gap. The V gene's germline CDR1 is MNHEY and CDR2 SVGEGT. This CDR3 region has 13 residues. The CDR3, as DNA: TGTGCCAGCAGCGTTCAGGAGAACACTGAAGCTTTCTTT. Encoded protein: CASSVQENTEAFF.

The chain recombines TRBV6-1 with TRBJ2-3, with D uncertain. V was pared by 6 bases and J by 5 bases, with 15 bases between. Germline assignment: CDR1 MNHNS and CDR2 SASEGT. The CDR3 runs to 14 residues. CDR3: CASRAGLTQDTQYF. Here the CDR3 DNA reads TGTGCCAGCAGGGCTGGTTTAACCCAAGATACGCAGTATTTT.

This clonotype was seen at least ten times. The V and J genes are TRBV12-3 or TRBV12-4 and TRBJ1-1; 12 bases are shared with TRBD1. Trimming cost V 8 bases and J 4 bases; bases outside gene matches: 5. The CDR3 consists of 14 residues. The CDR3 bases are TGTGCCAGCGCCGGGACAGGGGGCCGCACTGAAGCTTTCTTT. It encodes CASAGTGGRTEAFF.

There are many counts of this clonotype. J is TRBJ2-2 and V is TRBV7-2; D is perhaps TRBD2 (6 bases). Germline CDR1 reads SGHTA; CDR2 reads FQGNSA. V was pared by 5 bases and J by 4 bases, with 17 bases between. The length of the CDR3 is 16 residues. The CDR3 nucleotides are TGTGCCAGCAGCCTCTTCGCGGGGCAGGGCACCGGGGAGCTGTTTTTT. This translates into CASSLFAGQGTGELFF.

This clonotype was seen at least ten times. The chain employs TRBV15 and TRBJ1-5, with D possibly TRBD1 on 5 matching bases. There are 14 residues in the CDR3. The germline CDR1 and CDR2 sequences are LNHNV and YYDKDF (reference sequence). Trimming removed 4 bases at V and 3 bases at J, with 10 bases between. CDR3 region: CATSMYRNNQPQHF. DNA of the CDR3: TGTGCCACCAGCATGTACAGGAACAATCAGCCCCAGCATTTT.